A selection of T cell receptor beta chains follows, all from one sample in a study of memory CD4+ T cells and cytomegalovirus serostatus. Here immunoSEQ multiplex PCR was the method, and the copy in TCRdb shows in-frame clones only, minus some. The sample holds 45,000 to 60,000 clones, 60% to 80% seen once. Material: memory CD4+ T cells from blood. All receptors come from an adult in good health and CMV-seronegative. Both conserved end residues are part of each CDR3. D genes are given only for firm matches. Only part of the rows carry a size: once, few, many, or a class if the clone is expanded.

>NA|NA|TRBV5-5|TRBJ1-2
TGTGCCAGCAGCTTGGAGGACAGTCTAAAAGGGGATGGCTACACCTTC
CASSLEDSLKGDGYTF
>NA|TRBD2|TRBV7-6|TRBJ2-7
TGTGCCAGCAGCCAGGCACGGGGGAGGGTTGGCGAGCAGTACTTC
CASSQARGRVGEQYF
>few|TRBD2|TRBV19|TRBJ2-2
TGTGCCAGTAGTACTCGACCTTTTGCTAGCGGGAGCGGGGAGCTGTTTTTT
CASSTRPFASGSGELFF
>NA|NA|TRBV18|TRBJ2-3
TGTGCCAGCTCACGTACCGGACAACCAGGGGATACGCAGTATTTT
CASSRTGQPGDTQYF
>NA|NA|TRBV28|TRBJ1-1
TGTGCCAGCAGCCCCCATCTGGGCACTGAAGCTTTCTTT
CASSPHLGTEAFF
>NA|TRBD2|TRBV5-4|TRBJ2-7
TGTGCCAGCAGCCCCGTTGGCACTAGCGGGTCCGAGCAGTACTTC
CASSPVGTSGSEQYF
>NA|TRBD2|TRBV5-1|TRBJ2-3
TGCGCCCGCCGCCGCGGGCGGGCCGGGGGGGATACGCAGTATTTT
CARRRGRAGGDTQYF
>NA|NA|TRBV16|TRBJ1-1
TGTGCCAGCAGCCCATGGGCAGGAAACACTGAAGCTTTCTTT
CASSPWAGNTEAFF
>NA|TRBD2|TRBV28|TRBJ2-5
TGTGCCAGCAGTTTCCGGACTAGCGGGAGAGAGACCCAGTACTTC
CASSFRTSGRETQYF
>NA|TRBD1|TRBV7-9|TRBJ2-1
TGTGCCAGCAGCCCTAGCAGGGGGTCCTACAATGAGCAGTTCTTC
CASSPSRGSYNEQFF
>NA|TRBD1|TRBV19|TRBJ2-3
TGTGCCACATCTCTAGGGACAGGGGCAGATACGCAGTATTTT
CATSLGTGADTQYF
>NA|TRBD2|TRBV7-7|TRBJ2-3
TGTGCTAGCAGCGTGCGGGAGGGGACAGATACGCAGTATTTT
CASSVREGTDTQYF
>NA|TRBD2|TRBV11-2|TRBJ2-2
TGTGCCAGCAGAGTTTTGGGCGGGAGGCGGGCCGGGGAGCTGTTTTTT
CASRVLGGRRAGELFF
>NA|NA|TRBV7-9|TRBJ1-5
TGTGCCAGCTCTGGGATGAACAATCAGCCCCAGCATTTT
CASSGMNNQPQHF
>NA|NA|TRBV28|TRBJ2-7
TGTGCCAGCAGTTTATACTCTGGGGGATCCCCTCAGTACTTC
CASSLYSGGSPQYF
>once|TRBD2|TRBV29-1|TRBJ2-1
TGCAGCTCTAGCGGGAGTACCTATGAGCAGTTCTTC
CSSSGSTYEQFF
>few|TRBD1|TRBV10-3|TRBJ1-5
TGTGCCATCAGTGCGGGACAGTCTAGCAATCAGCCCCAGCATTTT
CAISAGQSSNQPQHF
>NA|NA|TRBV30|TRBJ2-3
TGTGCCTGGAATCGTGAGACAGATACGCAGTATTTT
CAWNRETDTQYF
>NA|TRBD1|TRBV2|TRBJ2-7
TGTGCCAGCAGTGTGGACAGGGGCGCCTACGAGCAGTACTTC
CASSVDRGAYEQYF
>NA|TRBD2|TRBV9|TRBJ2-5
TGTGCCAGCAGCGTTCGGGACAGGGGACTAGCGGGAGCCCGGGAGACCCAGTACTTC
CASSVRDRGLAGARETQYF
>NA|NA|TRBV6-5|TRBJ2-5
TGTGCCAGCAGTTACTCGAGTTCCAGCGGCAAGGCCCAGTACTTC
CASSYSSSSGKAQYF
>NA|TRBD2|TRBV7-8|TRBJ2-7
TGTGCCAGCAGCTTAGCGGGACTAGCGGGAGCCTACGAGCAGTACTTC
CASSLAGLAGAYEQYF
>NA|NA|TRBV2|TRBJ2-3
TGTGCCAGCAGTGACTGGCGGCCCACAGATACGCAGTATTTT
CASSDWRPTDTQYF
>NA|TRBD1|TRBV2|TRBJ1-2
TGTGCCAGCAGGTGGACAGGGGGCAATGGCTACACCTTC
CASRWTGGNGYTF
>NA|NA|TRBV6-6|TRBJ1-1
TGTGCCAGCAGTCGTGGCCCAGCGGGGACTGAAGCTTTCTTT
CASSRGPAGTEAFF
>NA|NA|TRBV19|TRBJ2-2
TGTGCCAGTACCCCCCGGGCCCACACCGGGGAGCTGTTTTTT
CASTPRAHTGELFF
>NA|TRBD2|TRBV5-5|TRBJ2-5
TGTGCCAGCAGCTATGGGTGGGGGGGTGAGACCCAGTACTTC
CASSYGWGGETQYF
>NA|TRBD2|TRBV11-3|TRBJ2-3
TGTGCCAGCAGCGCGGGGGGCGCGGGAGGCATAGATACGCAGTATTTT
CASSAGGAGGIDTQYF
>NA|NA|TRBV7-6|TRBJ2-4
TGTGCCAGCAGCTCGAGAGCCCCCTCCCGGGACTCCGAAGTTCAGTACTTC
CASSSRAPSRDSEVQYF
>NA|TRBD2|TRBV29-1|TRBJ2-7
TGCAGCGTTGTAACGGGACTACTCTCCTACGAGCAGTACTTC
CSVVTGLLSYEQYF
>NA|NA|TRBV18|TRBJ2-4
TGTGCCAGCTCACCACCAGAGGGCCAGTCCAAAAACATTCAGTACTTC
CASSPPEGQSKNIQYF
>NA|TRBD2|TRBV4-2|TRBJ2-5
TGTGCCAGCAGCCCTAGGTGGGTAGCGGGAGTTCAAGAGACCCAGTACTTC
CASSPRWVAGVQETQYF
>few|TRBD2|TRBV19|TRBJ2-2
TGTGCCAGTAGTACAACGGGACTAGCGCTAAGGGGCACCGGGGAGCTGTTTTTT
CASSTTGLALRGTGELFF
>NA|NA|TRBV9|TRBJ2-1
TGTGCCAGCAGCGTAGCTGGGAGCGGCTCCTACAATGAGCAGTTCTTC
CASSVAGSGSYNEQFF
>NA|NA|TRBV27|TRBJ2-5
TGTGCCAGCAGTCATAACCCCCGGGAGACCCAGTACTTC
CASSHNPRETQYF
>NA|TRBD1|TRBV28|TRBJ1-2
TGTGCCAGCAGTTTCTCCGGACAGGGCTATGGCTACACCTTC
CASSFSGQGYGYTF
>NA|TRBD1|TRBV19|TRBJ1-2
TGTGCCAGTAGTACGCGGGGACAGAACAACTATGGCTACACCTTC
CASSTRGQNNYGYTF
>few|NA|TRBV28|TRBJ1-4
TGTGCCAGCAGTTTAGGCCAAAAACTGTTTTTT
CASSLGQKLFF
>NA|NA|TRBV4-2|TRBJ1-1
TGTGCCAGCAGCCAACTCCTGGCCCGGCCCGGGAGAGAAGCTTTCTTT
CASSQLLARPGREAFF
>NA|NA|TRBV27|TRBJ2-5
TGTGCCAGCAGTTTAAGGGTCCGGGAGACCCAGTACTTC
CASSLRVRETQYF
>medium-sized|NA|TRBV19|TRBJ1-5
TGTGCCAGTAGACCGAAGGGGCAGCCCCAGCATTTT
CASRPKGQPQHF
>NA|TRBD1|TRBV30|TRBJ2-7
TGTGCCTGGAGTCTTACAGGGGTCGTTTTTGGGCAGTACTTC
CAWSLTGVVFGQYF
>NA|NA|TRBV4-1|TRBJ2-2
TGCGCCAGCAGCCGATCACGGGACCGACAGCTCGGGGAGCTGTTTTTT
CASSRSRDRQLGELFF
>NA|NA|TRBV7-8|TRBJ2-7
TGTGCCAGCAGCTTAGGTGAGGGAGGCTACGAGCAGTACTTC
CASSLGEGGYEQYF
>NA|TRBD1|TRBV6-5|TRBJ2-7
TGTGCCAGCAGGAGGCGACAGGGGGGGTCCTACGAGCAGTACTTC
CASRRRQGGSYEQYF
>NA|NA|TRBV2|TRBJ2-1
TGTGCCAGCAAAGACAGGCTAGGAAGCGGTGATGAGCAGTTCTTC
CASKDRLGSGDEQFF
>NA|NA|TRBV7-8|TRBJ2-5
TGTGCCAGCAGCTTAGCGATGGCAGGGCAAGAGACCCAGTACTTC
CASSLAMAGQETQYF
>NA|NA|TRBV27|TRBJ2-2
TGTGCCAGCAGTTTATGGGGCACCGGGGAGCTGTTTTTT
CASSLWGTGELFF